This T cell receptor beta chain was found in a study of cytomegalovirus exposure and HLA in healthy donors. Study-level points and caveats: Most CMV-associated TCR beta chains were later found to appear HLA-restricted. The study flagged around 150 TCR beta chains as cytomegalovirus-associated.

PCR used 60 Vbeta primers and 13 Jbeta primers. Sequencing used immunoSEQ multiplex PCR; TCRdb keeps in-frame clones, though not all of them. The sample consists of roughly 71,000 clones, around 73% of them appearing once. On this clone: Antigen unknown.

The germline V and J ends were trimmed by 5 bases and 2 bases, with 12 bases remaining between them. CDR1 and CDR2 (germline): MDHEN, SYDVKM. CDR3 length equals 14 residues. Sequenced: PBMCs. The clonotype originates from a girl aged 10-17 years in good health and CMV-seropositive. V gene TRBV28 combines with J gene TRBJ2-5; weak D call: TRBD2 (6 bases). CDR3 sequence: CASSPSGGQETQYF. CDR3 DNA sequence: TGTGCCAGCAGTCCCTCTGGGGGGCAAGAGACCCAGTACTTC.